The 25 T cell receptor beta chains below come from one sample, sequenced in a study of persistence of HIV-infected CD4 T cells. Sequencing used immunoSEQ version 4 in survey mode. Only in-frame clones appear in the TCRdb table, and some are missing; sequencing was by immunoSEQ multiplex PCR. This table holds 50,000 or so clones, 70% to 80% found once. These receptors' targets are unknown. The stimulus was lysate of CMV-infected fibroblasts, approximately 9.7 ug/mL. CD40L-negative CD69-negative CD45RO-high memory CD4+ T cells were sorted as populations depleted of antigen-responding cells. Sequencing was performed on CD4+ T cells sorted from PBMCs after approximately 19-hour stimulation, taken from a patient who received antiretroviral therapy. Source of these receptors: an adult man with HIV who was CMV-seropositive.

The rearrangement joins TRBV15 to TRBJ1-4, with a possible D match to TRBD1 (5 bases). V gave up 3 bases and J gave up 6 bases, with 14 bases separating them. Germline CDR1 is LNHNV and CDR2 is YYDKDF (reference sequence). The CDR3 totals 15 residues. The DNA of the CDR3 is TGTGCCACCAGCAGGTCTGGGGGGACGGATGAAAAACTGTTTTTT. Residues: CATSRSGGTDEKLFF.

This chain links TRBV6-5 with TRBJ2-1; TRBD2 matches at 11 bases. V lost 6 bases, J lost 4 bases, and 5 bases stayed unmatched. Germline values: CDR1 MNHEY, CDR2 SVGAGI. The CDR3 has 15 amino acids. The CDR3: CASSRLAGRYNEQFF. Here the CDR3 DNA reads TGTGCCAGCAGCCGACTAGCGGGGAGGTACAATGAGCAGTTCTTC.

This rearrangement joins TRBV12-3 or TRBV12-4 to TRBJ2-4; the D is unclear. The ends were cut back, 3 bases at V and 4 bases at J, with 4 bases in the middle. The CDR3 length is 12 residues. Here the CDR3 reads CASSFGKNIQYF. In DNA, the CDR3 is TGTGCCAGCAGTTTCGGGAAAAACATTCAGTACTTC.

The CDR3 coding sequence is TGTGCCTCTTCCTCGGGTGGCGGGGTCTATGGCTACACCTTC. It encodes CASSSGGGVYGYTF. This sequence joins TRBV5-5 and TRBJ1-2; no reliable D call. This CDR3 comprises 14 residues. V lost 10 bases and J 4 bases, leaving 20 bases between the germline ends. Germline lookup yields CDR1 SGHKS and CDR2 YYEKEE (reference sequence).

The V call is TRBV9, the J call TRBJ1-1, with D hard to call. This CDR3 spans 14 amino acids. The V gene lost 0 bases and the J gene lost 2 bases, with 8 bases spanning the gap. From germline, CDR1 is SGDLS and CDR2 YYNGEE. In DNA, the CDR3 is TGTGCCAGCAGCGTAGAGCCGGCAAACACTGAAGCTTTCTTT. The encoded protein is CASSVEPANTEAFF.

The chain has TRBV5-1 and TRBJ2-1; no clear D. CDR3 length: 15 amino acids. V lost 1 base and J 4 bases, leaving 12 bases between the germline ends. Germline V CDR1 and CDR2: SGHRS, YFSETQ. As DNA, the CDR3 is TGCGCCAGCAGCTTGAGTCTTCAAGGGTACAATGAGCAGTTCTTC. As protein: CASSLSLQGYNEQFF.

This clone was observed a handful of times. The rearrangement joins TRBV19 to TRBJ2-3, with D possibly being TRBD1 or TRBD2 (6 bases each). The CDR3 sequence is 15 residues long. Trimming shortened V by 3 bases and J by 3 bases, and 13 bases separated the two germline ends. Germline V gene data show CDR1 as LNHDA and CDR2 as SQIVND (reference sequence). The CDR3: CASSIRGQGTDTQYF. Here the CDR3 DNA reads TGTGCCAGTAGTATCCGGGGGCAGGGAACAGATACGCAGTATTTT. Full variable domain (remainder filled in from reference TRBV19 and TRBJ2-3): DGGITQSPKYLFRKEGQNVTLSCEQNLNHDAMYWYRQDPGQGLRLIYYSQIVNDFQKGDIAEGYSVSREKKESFPLTVTSAQKNPTAFYLCASSIRGQGTDTQYFGPGTRLTVL.

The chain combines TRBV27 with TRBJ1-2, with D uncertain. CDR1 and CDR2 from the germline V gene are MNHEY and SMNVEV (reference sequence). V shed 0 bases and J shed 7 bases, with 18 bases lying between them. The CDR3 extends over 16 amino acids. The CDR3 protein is CASSLSGNPARGGYTF. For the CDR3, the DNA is TGTGCCAGCAGTTTATCGGGGAACCCCGCGAGAGGTGGCTACACCTTC.

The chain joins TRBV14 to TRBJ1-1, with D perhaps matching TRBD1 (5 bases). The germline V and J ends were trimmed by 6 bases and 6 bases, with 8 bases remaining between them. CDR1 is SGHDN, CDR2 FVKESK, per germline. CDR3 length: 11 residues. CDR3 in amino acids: CASSKGSEAFF. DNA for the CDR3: TGTGCCAGCAGTAAGGGGTCTGAAGCTTTCTTT.

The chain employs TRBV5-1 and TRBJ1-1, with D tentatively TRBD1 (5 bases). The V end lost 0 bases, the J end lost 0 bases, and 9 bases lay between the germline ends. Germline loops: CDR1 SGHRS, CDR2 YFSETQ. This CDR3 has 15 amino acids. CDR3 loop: CASSLVGAMNTEAFF. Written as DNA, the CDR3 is TGCGCCAGCAGCTTGGTTGGGGCCATGAACACTGAAGCTTTCTTT.

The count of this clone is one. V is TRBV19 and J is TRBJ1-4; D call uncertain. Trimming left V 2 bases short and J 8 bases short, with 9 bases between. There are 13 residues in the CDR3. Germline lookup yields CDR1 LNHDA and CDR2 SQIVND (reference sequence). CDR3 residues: CASSITWEEKLFF. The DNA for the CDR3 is TGTGCCAGTAGTATAACATGGGAAGAAAAACTGTTTTTT.

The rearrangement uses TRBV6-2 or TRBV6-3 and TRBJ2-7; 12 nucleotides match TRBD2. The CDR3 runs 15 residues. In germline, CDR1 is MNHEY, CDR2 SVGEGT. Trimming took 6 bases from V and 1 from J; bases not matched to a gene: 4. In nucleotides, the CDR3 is TGTGCCAGCAGCCTCCTAGCGGGAGGGTCCTACGAGCAGTACTTC. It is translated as CASSLLAGGSYEQYF.

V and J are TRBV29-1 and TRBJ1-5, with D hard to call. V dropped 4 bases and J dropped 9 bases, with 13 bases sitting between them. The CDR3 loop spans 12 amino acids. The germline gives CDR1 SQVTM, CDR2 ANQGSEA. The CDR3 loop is CSVGGEGRPQHF. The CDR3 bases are TGCAGCGTTGGCGGGGAGGGCAGGCCCCAGCATTTT.

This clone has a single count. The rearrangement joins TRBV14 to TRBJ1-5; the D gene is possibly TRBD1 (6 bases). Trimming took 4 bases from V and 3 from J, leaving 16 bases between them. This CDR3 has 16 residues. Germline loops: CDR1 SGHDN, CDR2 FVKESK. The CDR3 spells CASSLSRTVNNQPQHF. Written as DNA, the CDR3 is TGTGCCAGCAGCCTCTCGAGGACAGTTAACAATCAGCCCCAGCATTTT.

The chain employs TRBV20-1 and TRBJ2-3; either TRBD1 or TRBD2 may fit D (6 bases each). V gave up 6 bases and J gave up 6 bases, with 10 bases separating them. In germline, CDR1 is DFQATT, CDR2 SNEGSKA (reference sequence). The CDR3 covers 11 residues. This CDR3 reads CSARRGDTQYF. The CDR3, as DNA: TGCAGTGCAAGGAGGGGGGATACGCAGTATTTT.

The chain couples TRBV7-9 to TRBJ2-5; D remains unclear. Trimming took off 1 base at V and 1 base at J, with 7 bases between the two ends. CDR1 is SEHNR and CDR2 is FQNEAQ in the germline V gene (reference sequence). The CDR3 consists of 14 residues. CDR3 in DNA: TGTGCCAGCAGCTTAGGAATTCGCCAAGAGACCCAGTACTTC. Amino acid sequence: CASSLGIRQETQYF.

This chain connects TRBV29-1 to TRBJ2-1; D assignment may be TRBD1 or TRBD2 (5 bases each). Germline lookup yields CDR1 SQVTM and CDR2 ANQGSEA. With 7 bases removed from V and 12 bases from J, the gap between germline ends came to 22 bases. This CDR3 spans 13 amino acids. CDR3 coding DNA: TGCAGCGCCCCCCTGGGATCCGGGACGGCGCAGTTCTTC. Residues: CSAPLGSGTAQFF.

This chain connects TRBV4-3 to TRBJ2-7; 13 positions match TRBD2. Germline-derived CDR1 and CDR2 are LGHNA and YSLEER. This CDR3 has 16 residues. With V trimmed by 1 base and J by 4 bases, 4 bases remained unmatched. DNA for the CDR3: TGCGCCAGCAGCCAAGGGACTAGCGGGAGACCTTACGAGCAGTACTTC. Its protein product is CASSQGTSGRPYEQYF.

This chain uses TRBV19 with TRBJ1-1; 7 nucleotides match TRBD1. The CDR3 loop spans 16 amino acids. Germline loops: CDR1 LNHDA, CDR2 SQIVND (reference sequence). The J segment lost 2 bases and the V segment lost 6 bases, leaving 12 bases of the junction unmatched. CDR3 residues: CASRPQGQRVNTEAFF. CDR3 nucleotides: TGTGCCAGTAGACCACAGGGGCAGCGGGTAAACACTGAAGCTTTCTTT.

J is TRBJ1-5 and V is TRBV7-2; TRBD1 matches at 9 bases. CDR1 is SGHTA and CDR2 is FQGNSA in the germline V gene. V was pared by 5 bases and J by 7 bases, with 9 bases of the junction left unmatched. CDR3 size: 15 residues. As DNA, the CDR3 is TGTGCCAGCAGCCCTCCCGGGACAGGGTCACAGCCCCAGCATTTT. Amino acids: CASSPPGTGSQPQHF.

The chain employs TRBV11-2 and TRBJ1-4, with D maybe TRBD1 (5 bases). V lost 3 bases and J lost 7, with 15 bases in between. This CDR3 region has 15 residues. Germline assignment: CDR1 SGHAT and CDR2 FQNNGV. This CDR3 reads CASSFGPRGFEKLFF. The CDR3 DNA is TGTGCCAGCAGCTTTGGGCCGAGGGGATTTGAAAAACTGTTTTTT.

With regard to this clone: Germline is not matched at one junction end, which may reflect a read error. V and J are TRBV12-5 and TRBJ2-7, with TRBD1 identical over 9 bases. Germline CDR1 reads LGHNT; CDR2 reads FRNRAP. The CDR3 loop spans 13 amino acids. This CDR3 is CASGRPPGTGIHF. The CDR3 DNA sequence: TGTGCTAGTGGCCGACCCCCTGGGACAGGGATCCACTTC.

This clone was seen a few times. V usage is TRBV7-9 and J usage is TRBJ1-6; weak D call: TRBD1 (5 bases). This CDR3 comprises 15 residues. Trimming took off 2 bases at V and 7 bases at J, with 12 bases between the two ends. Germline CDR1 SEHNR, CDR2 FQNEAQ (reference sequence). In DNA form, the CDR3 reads TGTGCCAGCAGCTTATCTGGGGGTGAGAATTCACCCCTCCACTTT. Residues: CASSLSGGENSPLHF.

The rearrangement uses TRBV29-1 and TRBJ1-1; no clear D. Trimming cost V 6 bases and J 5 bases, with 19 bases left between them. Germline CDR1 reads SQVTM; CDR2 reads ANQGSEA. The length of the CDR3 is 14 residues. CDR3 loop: CSVKDRFPRTEAFF. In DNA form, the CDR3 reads TGCAGCGTCAAGGACCGTTTTCCCCGGACTGAAGCTTTCTTT.

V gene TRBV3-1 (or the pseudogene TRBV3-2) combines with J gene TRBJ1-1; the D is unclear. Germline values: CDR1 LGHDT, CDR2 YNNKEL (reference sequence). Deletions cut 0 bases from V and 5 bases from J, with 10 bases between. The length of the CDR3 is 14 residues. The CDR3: CASSQEPPTTEAFF. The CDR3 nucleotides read TGTGCCAGCAGCCAAGAACCCCCTACGACTGAAGCTTTCTTT.